These 32 T cell receptor beta chains share one sample of origin, sequenced in a study of PD-L1 blockade in urothelial cancer. Specified time point: peripheral blood 6 weeks after treatment start. TCRdb keeps only in-frame clones here, not all; method: immunoSEQ multiplex PCR. The sample has approximately 20,000 clones, 91% seen once. This specimen was PBMCs, taken around atezolizumab (anti-PD-L1) treatment. Receptor source: a woman aged 55-70 years with urothelial cancer.

V gene TRBV19 combines with J gene TRBJ1-1, with TRBD1 matching over 8 bases. The CDR3 is 14 residues long. Trimming took 5 bases from V and 5 from J; bases not matched to a gene: 7. Germline V CDR1 and CDR2: LNHDA, SQIVND (reference sequence). The CDR3 nucleotides are TGTGCCAGTAGTCCGCGGACAGGGTGGACTGAAGCTTTCTTT. Residues: CASSPRTGWTEAFF.

The chain joins TRBV21-1 to TRBJ2-3; TRBD1, the table's D call, was not compared with the DNA. TRBV21-1 corresponds to a pseudogene. The CDR3 loop spans 17 amino acids. Here the CDR3 reads CASTRRDRDRLTDTQYF. CDR3 sequence (DNA): TGTGCCAGCACCCGACGAGACAGGGACAGACTCACAGATACGCAGTATTTT.

J is TRBJ2-7 and V is TRBV4-3; 8 nucleotides match TRBD1. V trimming: 0 bases; J trimming: 4 bases; junction bases outside the gene matches: 5. The CDR3 totals 15 residues. Germline CDR1 reads LGHNA; CDR2 reads YSLEER. The CDR3 reads CASSQENDRGYEQYF. CDR3 DNA sequence: TGCGCCAGCAGCCAAGAAAACGACAGGGGATACGAGCAGTACTTC.

The J gene is TRBJ1-2, the V gene TRBV7-2; tentative D call: TRBD1 (6 bases). CDR3 length: 14 residues. Germline assignment: CDR1 SGHTA and CDR2 FQGNSA. V was pared by 4 bases and J by 7 bases, with 16 bases between. The CDR3: CASSWTLRGGGYTF. CDR3 in DNA: TGTGCCAGCAGCTGGACGCTAAGGGGGGGTGGCTACACCTTC.

The gene calls are TRBV6-5 and TRBJ1-4, with a weak D call TRBD1 (5 bases). CDR3 size: 14 residues. V was cut by 2 bases and J by 7 bases, with 11 bases left in between. The germline V gene has CDR1 MNHEY and CDR2 SVGAGI. The CDR3 sequence is CASSYGGLGEKLFF. CDR3 DNA sequence: TGTGCCAGCAGTTACGGGGGGTTGGGTGAAAAACTGTTTTTT.

This sequence joins TRBV7-6 and TRBJ2-1, with D possibly matching TRBD2 (6 bases). V was cut by 5 bases and J by 0 bases, with 29 bases left in between. The CDR3 extends over 21 amino acids. Germline assignment: CDR1 SGHVS and CDR2 FNYEAQ. CDR3 residues: CASSPLRPLSSGLSSYNEQFF. CDR3 DNA sequence: TGTGCCAGCAGCCCCCTTCGTCCATTGTCCAGCGGGCTTAGCTCCTACAATGAGCAGTTCTTC.

The chain is built from TRBV5-6 and TRBJ1-2; 7 nucleotides match TRBD1. This CDR3 is built from 16 residues. Germline V gene data show CDR1 as SGHDT and CDR2 as YYEEEE. With V trimmed by 4 bases and J by 6 bases, 15 bases remained unmatched. Here the CDR3 reads CASSPEVAGGINGYTF. CDR3 DNA: TGTGCCAGCAGCCCGGAGGTCGCAGGGGGGATAAATGGCTACACCTTC.

This clone was seen just once. CDR3 sequence reads: CASRKAGDNSPLHF. The CDR3 DNA sequence: TGTGCCAGCAGAAAAGCGGGGGATAATTCACCCCTCCACTTT. V usage is TRBV6-6 and J usage is TRBJ1-6, with D possibly TRBD1 on 5 matching bases. With 6 bases removed from V and 5 bases from J, the gap between germline ends came to 11 bases. Germline loops: CDR1 MNHNY, CDR2 SVGAGI (reference sequence). The CDR3 is 14 amino acids.

The DNA for the CDR3 is TGTGCCAGGGAATCGACAGGGGAAGAGACCCAGTACTTC. This encodes CARESTGEETQYF. This rearrangement joins TRBV6-6 to TRBJ2-5, with 8 bases identical to TRBD1. With 9 bases clipped from V and 3 bases from J, the junction kept 6 bases outside the gene matches. This CDR3 is 13 amino acids long. Germline V CDR1 and CDR2: MNHNY, SVGAGI (reference sequence).

This clone has just one count. The chain links TRBV6-5 to TRBJ1-1; D remains ambiguous. Between the trimmed V and J ends, which lost 0 bases and 1 base, there was a span of 9 bases. The CDR3 runs 15 residues. Per germline, CDR1 MNHEY and CDR2 SVGAGI. In DNA, the CDR3 is TGTGCCAGCAGTTACTCTCAGGTTACGAACACTGAAGCTTTCTTT. Its protein product is CASSYSQVTNTEAFF.

This clone appeared once. This chain uses TRBV27 with TRBJ2-7; TRBD2 aligns across 10 bases. Germline CDR1 MNHEY, CDR2 SMNVEV (reference sequence). With 3 bases clipped from V and 0 bases from J, the junction kept 11 bases outside the gene matches. This CDR3 contains 18 residues. The CDR3 reads CASSLASGRSGYSYEQYF. CDR3 nucleotide sequence: TGTGCCAGCAGTTTGGCTAGCGGGAGAAGTGGGTACTCCTACGAGCAGTACTTC.

The chain has TRBV6-6 and TRBJ2-3; the match to TRBD1 covers 7 bases. The CDR3 loop spans 13 amino acids. V lost 5 bases, J lost 5 bases, and 4 bases stayed unmatched. The V gene's germline CDR1 is MNHNY and CDR2 SVGAGI (reference sequence). As DNA, the CDR3 is TGTGCCAGCAGTCGCCGACAGGGAGATACGCAGTATTTT. It specifies CASSRRQGDTQYF.

The chain is built from TRBV2 and TRBJ2-7; 7 bases map to TRBD2. CDR3 length: 14 amino acids. Germline CDR1 reads SNHLY; CDR2 reads FYNNEI. The V segment lost 4 bases and the J segment 4 bases; nucleotides outside the gene matches: 7. For the CDR3, the DNA is TGTGCCAGCAGTGCGGCTAGCGGAGATTACGAGCAGTACTTC. Its protein product is CASSAASGDYEQYF. Filled out from reference TRBV2 and TRBJ2-7, the complete variable domain reads EPEVTQTPSHQVTQMGQEVILRCVPISNHLYFYWYRQILGQKVEFLVSFYNNEISEKSEIFDDQFSVERPDGSNFTLKIRSTKLEDSAMYFCASSAASGDYEQYFGPGTRLTVT.

This chain links TRBV7-8 with TRBJ2-1, with 8 bases that match TRBD2. Germline trimming cut 1 base from V and 6 bases from J; bases unmatched to any gene: 8. CDR1 is SGHVS, CDR2 FQNEAQ, per germline. The CDR3 length is 16 residues. The CDR3 sequence: CASSLVGRGALNEQFF. The CDR3 DNA is TGTGCCAGCAGCTTAGTAGGGCGGGGGGCCCTCAATGAGCAGTTCTTC.

This chain links TRBV28 with TRBJ1-4; 12 bases map to TRBD1. Germline V CDR1 and CDR2: MDHEN, SYDVKM. V lost 5 bases, J lost 7 bases, and 8 bases stayed unmatched. CDR3 length: 16 amino acids. This CDR3 is CASSADGTGGREKLFF. In DNA, the CDR3 is TGTGCCAGCAGTGCGGATGGGACAGGGGGCCGTGAAAAACTGTTTTTT. The entire variable domain, with the rest obtained from reference TRBV28 and TRBJ1-4, is as follows: DVKVTQSSRYLVKRTGEKVFLECVQDMDHENMFWYRQDPGLGLRLIYFSYDVKMKEKGDIPEGYSVSREKKERFSLILESASTNQTSMYLCASSADGTGGREKLFFGSGTQLSVL.

The rearrangement uses TRBV6-5 and TRBJ1-1; D unresolved. Trimming cost V 5 bases and J 1 base, with 8 bases left between them. The germline gives CDR1 MNHEY, CDR2 SVGAGI. The CDR3 runs to 13 residues. The CDR3 bases are TGTGCCAGCAGTCCCCACACGAACACTGAAGCTTTCTTT. Protein: CASSPHTNTEAFF.

The chain joins TRBV6-5 to TRBJ1-1, with 8 positions matching TRBD1. With V trimmed by 11 bases and J by 4 bases, 6 bases remained unmatched. The CDR3 consists of 12 residues. Looked up from germline, CDR1 is MNHEY and CDR2 is SVGAGI. The CDR3 reads CAVWTGSTEAFF. The CDR3 bases are TGTGCCGTGTGGACAGGGTCCACTGAAGCTTTCTTT.

This rearrangement joins TRBV11-3 to TRBJ2-5, with TRBD1 matching 12 bases. The CDR3 spans 15 residues. With V trimmed by 3 bases and J by 4 bases, 3 bases remained unmatched. The V gene's germline CDR1 is SGHNT and CDR2 YENEEA. The CDR3 loop is CASSLGTGGRETQYF. The CDR3 bases are TGTGCCAGCAGCTTGGGGACAGGGGGCCGAGAGACCCAGTACTTC. Filled out from reference TRBV11-3 and TRBJ2-5, the complete variable domain reads EAGVVQSPRYKIIEKKQPVAFWCNPISGHNTLYWYLQNLGQGPELLIRYENEEAVDDSQLPKDRFSAERLKGVDSTLKIQPAELGDSAVYLCASSLGTGGRETQYFGPGTRLLVL.

This rearrangement joins TRBV5-6 to TRBJ2-7; D is unclear. The CDR3 extends over 14 amino acids. CDR1 SGHDT and CDR2 YYEEEE come from the germline V gene. V was clipped by 0 bases and J by 2 bases, with 9 bases between them. In DNA, the CDR3 is TGTGCCAGCAGCTTGGGACTGAAAACCTACGAGCAGTACTTC. The encoded protein is CASSLGLKTYEQYF.

V and J are TRBV9 and TRBJ2-7, with 10 bases aligning to TRBD1. The V and J ends lost 2 bases and 5 bases, in that order; junction bases with no gene match: 10. Germline V CDR1 and CDR2: SGDLS, YYNGEE. The CDR3 has 16 residues. In DNA, the CDR3 is TGTGCCAGCAGCGTTCTCCGGGACAGGGGCGACCACGAGCAGTACTTC. Its protein product is CASSVLRDRGDHEQYF.

This chain connects TRBV7-2 to TRBJ1-1, with a tentative D call TRBD1 (6 bases). Looked up from germline, CDR1 is SGHTA and CDR2 is FQGNSA. This CDR3 is 15 amino acids long. The V and J ends lost 3 bases and 4 bases respectively, with 15 bases between them. CDR3 loop: CASSLESDSSTEAFF. The CDR3 DNA sequence: TGTGCCAGCAGCTTGGAATCGGACAGCAGCACTGAAGCTTTCTTT.

The chain has TRBV5-8 and TRBJ2-7; 10 nucleotides line up with TRBD2. Germline V gene sequence: CDR1 SGHTS, CDR2 YDEGEE. The CDR3 spans 17 residues. The V gene end was trimmed by 0 bases and the J gene end by 0 bases; junction bases not matched to a gene: 6. The CDR3 spells CASSLVGLAGASYEQYF. The DNA for the CDR3 is TGTGCCAGCAGCTTGGTAGGGCTAGCGGGGGCCTCCTACGAGCAGTACTTC.

V usage is TRBV21-1 and J usage is TRBJ1-5; the table's TRBD1 call for D was not verified on the DNA. TRBV21-1 is tagged as a pseudogene. This CDR3 is built from 18 residues. CDR3 residues: CASRVVWTGGAYNQPQHF. The CDR3, as DNA: TGTGCCAGCAGAGTTGTTTGGACAGGGGGCGCTTACAATCAGCCCCAGCATTTT.

The chain combines TRBV4-2 with TRBJ2-7, with TRBD1 matching over 7 bases. The CDR3 is made up of 18 amino acids. V gave up 0 bases and J gave up 0 bases; unmatched junction bases: 11. Germline CDR1 and CDR2: LGHNA and YNFKEQ. In DNA, the CDR3 is TGTGCCAGCAGCCAAGATCTAAAACAGGGGATATTCTCCTACGAGCAGTACTTC. It encodes CASSQDLKQGIFSYEQYF.

This clone appeared a single time. This rearrangement joins TRBV10-1 to TRBJ2-1, with 8 bases identical to TRBD2. V lost 5 bases and J lost 4; bases outside the gene matches: 1. CDR1 WNHNN and CDR2 SYGVQD come from the germline V gene (reference sequence). The CDR3 runs to 13 residues. The CDR3 spells CASSQRGYNEQFF. In DNA, the CDR3 is TGCGCCAGCAGTCAGCGGGGGTACAATGAGCAGTTCTTC.

A single count supports this clone. The chain joins TRBV7-9 to TRBJ2-1, with 8 nucleotides matching TRBD1. Germline loops: CDR1 SEHNR, CDR2 FQNEAQ (reference sequence). This CDR3 region has 15 residues. Losses at the gene ends were 4 bases for V and 2 bases for J; bases not matched to a gene: 4. This chain's CDR3 is CASSWTGSPYNEQFF. The CDR3 coding sequence is TGTGCCAGCAGCTGGACAGGGAGCCCCTACAATGAGCAGTTCTTC.

The chain couples TRBV6-4 to TRBJ2-5, with TRBD2 matching 11 bases. CDR1 and CDR2 from the germline V gene are MRHNA and SNTAGT. V shed 4 bases and J 2 bases; nucleotides not matched to a gene: 15. This CDR3 is built from 19 residues. This CDR3 is CASSAGGPLAGDTQETQYF. Written as DNA, the CDR3 is TGTGCCAGCAGTGCGGGGGGACCACTAGCGGGGGACACTCAAGAGACCCAGTACTTC.

The chain joins TRBV19 to TRBJ2-1; 12 positions agree with TRBD2. This CDR3 has 14 amino acids. The V gene end was trimmed by 5 bases and the J gene end by 9 bases; junction bases not matched to a gene: 5. Germline V gene lookup returns CDR1 LNHDA and CDR2 SQIVND (reference sequence). CDR3 DNA sequence: TGTGCCAGTAGTTTGACTAGCGGGAGTGGTGAGCAGTTCTTC. This sequence encodes CASSLTSGSGEQFF.

The CDR3 DNA reads TGTGCCAGCAGTTTATATATGGGGGCGGGTGAGCAGTACTTC. Amino acids: CASSLYMGAGEQYF. The rearrangement links TRBV27 to TRBJ2-7; maybe TRBD1 (6 bases). V gave up 1 base and J gave up 7 bases, with 14 bases separating them. The CDR3 has 14 residues. Germline CDR1 MNHEY, CDR2 SMNVEV (reference sequence).

The chain recombines TRBV6-5 with TRBJ1-1, with a weak D call TRBD1 (5 bases). The CDR3 spans 13 residues. Between the trimmed V and J ends, which lost 7 bases and 7 bases, there was a span of 16 bases. Per germline, CDR1 MNHEY and CDR2 SVGAGI. CDR3 residues: CASKVGVADEAFF. The CDR3 bases are TGTGCCAGCAAAGTAGGGGTTGCCGATGAAGCTTTCTTT.

The rearrangement uses TRBV7-6 and TRBJ2-5; perhaps TRBD1 as D (6 bases). Germline V gives CDR1 SGHVS, CDR2 FNYEAQ. The CDR3 totals 14 residues. Trimming removed 5 bases at V and 5 bases at J, with 15 bases between. The CDR3 sequence: CASSMWAGEETQYF. The CDR3 bases are TGTGCCAGCAGCATGTGGGCAGGGGAGGAGACCCAGTACTTC.

The V and J genes are TRBV19 and TRBJ2-1; D possibly corresponds to TRBD2 (6 bases). This CDR3 contains 14 residues. Trimming took off 5 bases at V and 4 bases at J, with 12 bases between the two ends. Germline assignment: CDR1 LNHDA and CDR2 SQIVND (reference sequence). The CDR3 loop is CASSGGKPYNEQFF. In DNA, the CDR3 is TGTGCCAGTAGTGGAGGGAAACCATACAATGAGCAGTTCTTC.